This T cell receptor (beta chain) was profiled in a study of cytomegalovirus exposure and HLA in healthy donors. About the study: About 85 million unique TCR sequences came from HLA-typed donors in an early release. Falling in the Caucasian-associated ancestry cluster were 81% of 300 to 500 genotyped donors. Whole-study results and caveats: No immune exposure information besides CMV serostatus was available.

The V and J ends lost 4 bases and 6 bases respectively, with 22 bases between them. The CDR3 sequence is 17 residues long. Germline V gene lookup returns CDR1 KGHSH and CDR2 LQKENI. Concerning this clone itself: Antigen: not known.

PCR used 60 Vbeta primers and 13 Jbeta primers. The repertoire was sequenced with immunoSEQ multiplex PCR; TCRdb's copy has only in-frame clones and lacks some. Of some 140,000 clones listed, about three quarters are singletons. The sequence came from a male donor in good health and CMV-seropositive. Material for sequencing was PBMCs. The chain recombines TRBV18 with TRBJ2-1; maybe TRBD2 (6 bases). The chain's CDR3 is CASSLWDSPRGFNEQFF. CDR3 coding DNA: TGTGCCAGCTCACTCTGGGACTCCCCGCGAGGATTCAATGAGCAGTTCTTC.